The subject of this entry is one T cell receptor beta chain. Its cognate antigen is unknown. This sample was included in a study of T cell responses to AZD1222 COVID-19 vaccine. The V gene lost 5 bases and the J gene lost 0 bases, with 14 bases spanning the gap. Germline values: CDR1 KGHDR, CDR2 SFDVKD. This CDR3 contains 16 residues. Study-level points and caveats: White British ancestry dominated among donors, who included more females, and clonal diversity was possibly underestimated.

The protocol was immunoSEQ multiplex PCR, while the TCRdb copy is restricted to in-frame clones and leaves out a portion. The sample includes more than 140,000 clones, about 93% of them seen just once. The material sequenced was peripheral blood, taken on day 0 of AZD1222 vaccination. This TCR came from an adult in good health. The rearrangement joins TRBV24-1 to TRBJ2-3; D possibly matches TRBD1 or TRBD2 (5 bases each). The DNA for the CDR3 is TGTGCCACCAGTGGAGAGGGGCCGGGCAGCACAGATACGCAGTATTTT. It codes for CATSGEGPGSTDTQYF.